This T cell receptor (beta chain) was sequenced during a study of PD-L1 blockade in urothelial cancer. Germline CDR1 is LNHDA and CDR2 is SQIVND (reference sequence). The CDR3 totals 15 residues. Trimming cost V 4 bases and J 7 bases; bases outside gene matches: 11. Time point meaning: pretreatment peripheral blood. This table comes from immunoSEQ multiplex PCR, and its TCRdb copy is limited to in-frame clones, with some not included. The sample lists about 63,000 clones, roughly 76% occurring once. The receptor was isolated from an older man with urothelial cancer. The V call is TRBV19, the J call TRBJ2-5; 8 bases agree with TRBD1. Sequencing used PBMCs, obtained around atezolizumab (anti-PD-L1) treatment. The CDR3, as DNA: TGTGCCAGTAGTACGGGACAGGCTTTGGGGGGGACCCAGTACTTC. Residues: CASSTGQALGGTQYF. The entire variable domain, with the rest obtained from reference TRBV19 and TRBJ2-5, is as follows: DGGITQSPKYLFRKEGQNVTLSCEQNLNHDAMYWYRQDPGQGLRLIYYSQIVNDFQKGDIAEGYSVSREKKESFPLTVTSAQKNPTAFYLCASSTGQALGGTQYFGPGTRLLVL.